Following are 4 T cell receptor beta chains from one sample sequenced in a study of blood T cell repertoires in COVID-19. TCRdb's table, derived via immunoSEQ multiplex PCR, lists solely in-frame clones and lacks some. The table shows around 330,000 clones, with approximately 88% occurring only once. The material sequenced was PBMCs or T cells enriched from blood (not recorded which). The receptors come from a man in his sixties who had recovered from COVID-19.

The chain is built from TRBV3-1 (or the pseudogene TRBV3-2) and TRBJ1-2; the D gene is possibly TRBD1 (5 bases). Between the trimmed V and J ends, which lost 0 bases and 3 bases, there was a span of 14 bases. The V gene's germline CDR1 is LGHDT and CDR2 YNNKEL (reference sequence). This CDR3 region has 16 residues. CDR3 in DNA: TGTGCCAGCAGCCAAGATTGGGACTCTGGGGACTATGGCTACACCTTC. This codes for CASSQDWDSGDYGYTF.

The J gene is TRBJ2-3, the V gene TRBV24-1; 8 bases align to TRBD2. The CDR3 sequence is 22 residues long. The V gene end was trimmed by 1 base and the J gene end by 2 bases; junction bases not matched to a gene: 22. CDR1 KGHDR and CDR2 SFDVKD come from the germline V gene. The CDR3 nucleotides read TGTGCCACCAGTGATTTAGGGCCAACCGGGAGGGCCCTGGGGGCCCACACAGATACGCAGTATTTT. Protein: CATSDLGPTGRALGAHTDTQYF.

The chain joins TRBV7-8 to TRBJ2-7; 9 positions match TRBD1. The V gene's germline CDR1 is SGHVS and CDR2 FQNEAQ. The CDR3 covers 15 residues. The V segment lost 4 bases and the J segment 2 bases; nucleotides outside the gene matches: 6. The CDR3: CASSSRDRAAYEQYF. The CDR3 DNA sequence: TGTGCCAGCAGCTCCCGGGACAGGGCGGCCTACGAGCAGTACTTC.

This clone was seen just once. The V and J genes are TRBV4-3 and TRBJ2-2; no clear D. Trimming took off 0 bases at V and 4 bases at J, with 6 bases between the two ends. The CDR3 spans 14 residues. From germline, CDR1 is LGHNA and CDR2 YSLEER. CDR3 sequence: CASSQDPFTGELFF. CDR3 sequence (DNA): TGCGCCAGCAGCCAAGATCCATTCACCGGGGAGCTGTTTTTT.